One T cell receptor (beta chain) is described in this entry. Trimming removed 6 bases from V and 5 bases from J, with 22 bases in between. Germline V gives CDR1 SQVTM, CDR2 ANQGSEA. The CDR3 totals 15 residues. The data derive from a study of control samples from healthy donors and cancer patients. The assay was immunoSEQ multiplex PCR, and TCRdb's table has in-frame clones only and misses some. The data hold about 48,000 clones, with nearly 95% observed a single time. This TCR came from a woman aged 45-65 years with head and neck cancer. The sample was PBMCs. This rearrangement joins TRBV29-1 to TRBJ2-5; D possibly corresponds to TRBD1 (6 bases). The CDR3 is CSVSGGRGFRETQYF. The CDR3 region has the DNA TGCAGCGTCTCTGGCGGCAGGGGATTTAGGGAGACCCAGTACTTC.